The 9 T cell receptor beta chains in this list originate from one sample, sequenced in a study of T cell repertoires in ileal Crohn's disease. Assay used: immunoSEQ multiplex PCR; TCRdb lists only in-frame clones, some missing. The sample yields 15,000 to 20,000 clones, around two thirds seen once. Sequences were obtained from ileal tissue. All receptors come from an adult with Crohn's disease.

This chain links TRBV5-6 with TRBJ1-1, with unresolved D. V lost 0 bases and J 0 bases, leaving 9 bases between the germline ends. CDR1 and CDR2 from the germline V gene are SGHDT and YYEEEE. The CDR3 covers 15 residues. This CDR3 reads CASSLVGGLNTEAFF. CDR3 nucleotides: TGTGCCAGCAGCTTGGTAGGAGGCTTGAACACTGAAGCTTTCTTT.

This clone was observed a handful of times. The chain couples TRBV18 to TRBJ1-2; 9 positions match TRBD1. Germline trimming cut 0 bases from V and 6 bases from J; bases unmatched to any gene: 8. Germline V gene sequence: CDR1 KGHSH, CDR2 LQKENI. The CDR3 contains 16 residues. CDR3 region: CASSPPGTGIGDGYTF. CDR3 nucleotides: TGTGCCAGCTCACCACCGGGGACAGGGATAGGTGATGGCTACACCTTC.

The J gene is TRBJ1-5, the V gene TRBV15; D unresolved. Trimming removed 6 bases from V and 4 bases from J, with 19 bases in between. This CDR3 is built from 16 residues. Germline lookup yields CDR1 LNHNV and CDR2 YYDKDF (reference sequence). The CDR3 coding sequence is TGTGCCACCAGTTTTCGAGCTGGACTGCCGAATCAGCCCCAGCATTTT. This sequence encodes CATSFRAGLPNQPQHF. The full variable domain, completed using reference TRBV15 and TRBJ1-5, is DAMVIQNPRYQVTQFGKPVTLSCSQTLNHNVMYWYQQKSSQAPKLLFHYYDKDFNNEADTPDNFQSRRPNTSFCFLDIRSPGLGDTAMYLCATSFRAGLPNQPQHFGDGTRLSIL.

The chain couples TRBV5-1 to TRBJ2-7; a possible D gene is TRBD1 (5 bases). Trimming shortened V by 1 base and J by 4 bases, and 12 bases separated the two germline ends. Per germline, CDR1 SGHRS and CDR2 YFSETQ. The CDR3 spans 14 residues. The chain's CDR3 is CASSLQGRPYEQYF. CDR3 nucleotide sequence: TGCGCCAGCAGCTTGCAGGGTCGGCCTTACGAGCAGTACTTC.

The chain employs TRBV28 and TRBJ1-1, with unresolved D. The CDR3 extends over 11 amino acids. Germline V CDR1 and CDR2: MDHEN, SYDVKM. With 2 bases removed from V and 7 bases from J, the gap between germline ends came to 5 bases. CDR3 in DNA: TGTGCCAGCAGTTTAGTCGGTGAAGCTTTCTTT. This translates into CASSLVGEAFF.

The table lists this clone with a count of one. The chain is built from TRBV5-1 and TRBJ2-5; 11 bases match TRBD1. CDR1 and CDR2 from the germline V gene are SGHRS and YFSETQ. The CDR3 consists of 14 residues. Trimming took 7 bases from V and 5 from J; bases not matched to a gene: 7. This chain's CDR3 is CASHAGQGAETQYF. The CDR3 nucleotides read TGCGCCAGCCACGCCGGACAGGGGGCGGAGACCCAGTACTTC.

V gene TRBV5-6 combines with J gene TRBJ1-1, with D possibly being TRBD1 (6 bases). The CDR3 covers 15 residues. Trimming took off 3 bases at V and 1 base at J, with 13 bases between the two ends. Per germline, CDR1 SGHDT and CDR2 YYEEEE. DNA for the CDR3: TGTGCCAGCAGCTCGCTCAGGACAGCGAACACTGAAGCTTTCTTT. It yields the protein CASSSLRTANTEAFF.

For this clone: At the DNA level, this CDR3 is encoded by other sequences in the same sample as well. The V and J genes are TRBV29-1 and TRBJ1-5; TRBD1 aligns across 9 bases. Germline V gene data show CDR1 as SQVTM and CDR2 as ANQGSEA. The CDR3 sequence is 14 residues long. After removal of 4 bases from V and 4 bases from J, the junction contained 5 bases not matched to a gene. The CDR3 DNA sequence: TGCAGCGTTGGGGGGACAGGGAAAAATCAGCCCCAGCATTTT. This codes for CSVGGTGKNQPQHF. Looking up the rest from reference TRBV29-1 and TRBJ1-5 gives the full variable domain: SAVISQKPSRDICQRGTSLTIQCQVDSQVTMMFWYRQQPGQSLTLIATANQGSEATYESGFVIDKFPISRPNLTFSTLTVSNMSPEDSSIYLCSVGGTGKNQPQHFGDGTRLSIL.

The table lists this clone with a few counts. The chain combines TRBV5-4 with TRBJ2-7; tentatively, D is TRBD2 (6 bases). The CDR3 is made up of 16 amino acids. The ends were cut back, 2 bases at V and 3 bases at J, with 18 bases in the middle. CDR1 SGHNT and CDR2 YYREEE come from the germline V gene (reference sequence). The CDR3 DNA sequence: TGTGCCAGCAGCTTTTCCCGGGGCCGGGGACTCTACGAGCAGTACTTC. Its protein product is CASSFSRGRGLYEQYF.